This entry is about one T cell receptor beta chain. Its antigen remains unidentified. Just one base apart from a much larger clone, this may be a read error. V dropped 0 bases and J dropped 6 bases, with 11 bases sitting between them. This CDR3 comprises 14 residues. The germline gives CDR1 MNHEY, CDR2 SMNVEV (reference sequence). The data originate from a study of T cells in Graves' hyperthyroidism and ophthalmopathy. The diagnoses drew upon clinical symptoms, serum thyroxine and TRAb, thyroid ultrasound and orbital computed tomography. The PBMCs were sourced from fresh peripheral blood (10 ml). Whole-study results and caveats: Most clonotypes expanded in thyroid above 0.001 were likewise present in blood.

Amplified TCR beta CDR3 regions derived from RNA transcripts. With the HTBI primer set, the TCR CDR3 went through a first round of RT-PCR. Via MiXCR, TCRdb re-called the multiplex PCR reads, giving one row per CDR3 protein. Among a few hundred thousand distinct CDR3 sequences listed, around 13% were seen once. The sequenced material came from blood. The sequence was obtained from a young woman with Graves' ophthalmopathy. The chain employs TRBV27 and TRBJ1-1; D is unresolved. The CDR3 reads CASSLSVPTAEAFF. The CDR3 nucleotides are TGTGCCAGCAGTTTATCGGTCCCGACGGCTGAAGCTTTCTTT.